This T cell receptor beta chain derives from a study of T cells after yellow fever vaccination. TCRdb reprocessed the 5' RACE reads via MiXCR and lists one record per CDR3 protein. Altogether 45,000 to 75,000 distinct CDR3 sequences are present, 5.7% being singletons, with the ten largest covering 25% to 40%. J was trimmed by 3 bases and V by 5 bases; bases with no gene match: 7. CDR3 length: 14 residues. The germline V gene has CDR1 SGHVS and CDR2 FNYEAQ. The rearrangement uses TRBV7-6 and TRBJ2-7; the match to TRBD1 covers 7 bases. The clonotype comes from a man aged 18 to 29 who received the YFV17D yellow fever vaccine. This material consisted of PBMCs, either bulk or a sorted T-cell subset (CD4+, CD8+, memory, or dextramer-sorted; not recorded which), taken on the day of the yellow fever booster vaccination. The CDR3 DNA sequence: TGTGCCAGCAGCCCCCGGGACAGAGGCTACGAGCAGTACTTC. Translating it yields CASSPRDRGYEQYF.